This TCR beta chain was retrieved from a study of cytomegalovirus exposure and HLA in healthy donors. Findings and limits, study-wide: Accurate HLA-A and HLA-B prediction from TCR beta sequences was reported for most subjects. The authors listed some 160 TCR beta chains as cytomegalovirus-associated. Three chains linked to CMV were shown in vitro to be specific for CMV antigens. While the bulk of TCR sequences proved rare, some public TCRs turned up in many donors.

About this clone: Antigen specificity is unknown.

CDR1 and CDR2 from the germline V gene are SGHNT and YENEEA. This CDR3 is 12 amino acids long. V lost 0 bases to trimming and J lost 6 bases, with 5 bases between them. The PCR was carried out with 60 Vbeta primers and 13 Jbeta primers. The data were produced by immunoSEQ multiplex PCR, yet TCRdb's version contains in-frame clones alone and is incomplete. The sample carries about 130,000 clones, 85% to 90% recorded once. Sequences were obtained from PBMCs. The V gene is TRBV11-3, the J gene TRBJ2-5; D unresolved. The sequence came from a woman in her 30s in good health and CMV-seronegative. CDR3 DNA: TGTGCCAGCAGCTTAGATGGGCAGACCCAGTACTTC. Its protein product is CASSLDGQTQYF.